This TCR beta chain was profiled in a study of coeliac disease. Overall study findings and caveats: TRB repertoires were largely private, with most amino acid sequences found in only one sample. The authors considered this approach unsuitable for unbiased detection of gliadin-specific T cells. Intraepithelial and lamina propria fractions were not highly pure.

Germline values: CDR1 MNHEY, CDR2 SVGAGI. The CDR3 consists of 14 residues. The V segment lost 5 bases and the J segment 5 bases; nucleotides outside the gene matches: 4. Profiling relied on immunoSEQ multiplex PCR, and the TCRdb table lists in-frame clones only, not all of them. The table lists about 2,400 clones, roughly three fifths of them singletons. Worth noting for this clone: Antigen unknown.

Cells were frozen in aliquots of around 540,000, and one aliquot per fraction was sequenced. This TCR came from an older woman with celiac disease on a gluten-free diet. The genes are TRBV6-5 and TRBJ1-5; 9 bases align to TRBD1. The specimen sequenced was intraepithelial lymphocytes from the gut. The CDR3 region has the DNA TGTGCCAGCAGTGAACAGGGGGCGCATCAGCCCCAGCATTTT. Translating gives CASSEQGAHQPQHF.